This T cell receptor (beta chain) is drawn from a study of T cell responses to AZD1222 COVID-19 vaccine (dated by TCRdb to 2020 to 2023). In terms of the full investigation: TCR sequencing covered fewer than 250 trial participants: 200 to 220 given two doses of AZD1222 and approximately 26 given two doses of MenACWY control vaccine. Trial participants were enrolled by age into subgroups of 18-55, 56-69 and 70-plus years, and 148, 28 and 57 TCR-sequenced participants, respectively, were included in these subgroups. What the authors observed across the whole study: After two AZD1222 doses, both the breadth and the depth of spike-specific TCRs were significantly higher than at day 0 and than in MenACWY recipients. Reportedly, close to half of the unique spike-specific TCRs recognized epitopes lying outside the regions that are mutated in the B.1.351 and B.1.1.7 variants. Participants were mostly white British and included more females than males, and it was suggested by the authors that clonal diversity may have been underestimated. Because no samples from the day 14 peak response were available, repertoires could be characterized only after the peak T cell response. CD4 TCRs associated with the vaccine covered the entire spike protein, and the dominant responses were in regions 160-218 and 743-854. The 56-69-year group was small, and its depth increase did not reach significance, likely because of low power. Only six or seven AZD1222 recipients were SARS-CoV-2 seropositive at baseline, limiting conclusions about previously exposed vaccinees.

From a lookup of the germline V gene (reference sequence), CDR1 and CDR2 are SEHNR and FQNEAQ. V is trimmed back by 5 bases and J by 3 bases, and the junction contains 11 bases that no gene match accounts for. The CDR3 spans 18 residues, from the cysteine through the phenylalanine. The DNA shown is the 54-base CDR3, in frame from base 1. Interpreted using the paper, the time point label stands for: about 28 days (+/-7) after the second vaccine dose. AZD1222 recipients given second doses at about 4 weeks or at about 12 weeks were pooled, since spike-specific TCR depth and breadth were not found to differ between the two schedules. Vaccinee samples came from UK trials COV001 and COV002, including a single-blind randomized controlled phase 2/3 trial of AZD1222 (ChAdOx1 nCoV-19) in healthy adults. For TCRbeta chain sequencing, PBMC samples from trial participants were taken at day 0 and at day 28 after the second dose.

The CDR3 regions of human TCRbeta chains were analyzed by immunosequencing. The paper's data handling went like this. Repertoire TCRs were checked for matches against a reference library of SARS-CoV-2-specific TCRs that had been generated using the MIRA antigen-specificity platform. Breadth meant the fraction of unique TCRs that were SARS-CoV-2-associated, whereas depth meant the fraction of total T cells that were SARS-CoV-2-associated. Each spike-specific TCR was assigned to its reactive spike region and to a CD4 or CD8 class using the MIRA data. Log10-transformed breadth and depth values were compared by one-way ANOVA with Sidak's multiple comparisons tests. Drawn from immuneACCESS, this table holds only the in-frame rearrangements with V and J called that TCRdb kept. Clones are partly lost; checked studies trace under half to an unresolved V gene and leave the rest unexplained. The V and J calls and clone size are taken from that table; D and trimming were inferred from the DNA. The sample table lists approximately 89,000 clones, 86% of them with a count of one. The biggest ten clones account for roughly 5.6% of the sample.

Details on this clone: Its antigen specificity is not known. No per-base quality is available; no much larger clone lies one base away.

The sample here was peripheral blood, taken 28 days after the second AZD1222 dose. The sequence came from an adult who received the AZD1222 COVID-19 vaccine. The chain links TRBV7-9 with TRBJ2-7, with 15 middle bases fitting TRBD2. The CDR3 has the sequence CASSHGLAGGQIRYEQYF. The DNA sequence reads TGTGCCAGCAGCCATGGACTAGCGGGAGGGCAAATACGCTACGAGCAGTACTTC.